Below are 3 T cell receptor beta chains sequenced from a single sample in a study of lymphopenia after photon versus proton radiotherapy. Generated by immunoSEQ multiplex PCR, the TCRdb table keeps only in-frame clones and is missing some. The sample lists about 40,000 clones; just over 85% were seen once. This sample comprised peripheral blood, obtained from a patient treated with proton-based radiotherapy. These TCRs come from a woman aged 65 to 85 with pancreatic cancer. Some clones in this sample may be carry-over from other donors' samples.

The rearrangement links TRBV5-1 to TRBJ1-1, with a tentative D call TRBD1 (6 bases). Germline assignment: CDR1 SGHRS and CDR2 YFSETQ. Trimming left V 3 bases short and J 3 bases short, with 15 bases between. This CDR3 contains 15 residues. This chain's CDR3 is CASSWAQGGDTEAFF. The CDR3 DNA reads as TGCGCCAGCAGCTGGGCACAGGGAGGAGACACTGAAGCTTTCTTT.

The CDR3 coding sequence is TGTGCCAGCAGTTCGGATCCATCCGGGGGCTACACCTTC. Encoded protein: CASSSDPSGGYTF. The chain carries TRBV5-6 and TRBJ1-2; the D is unclear. Looked up from germline, CDR1 is SGHDT and CDR2 is YYEEEE. Trimming cost V 5 bases and J 8 bases, with 16 bases left between them. The CDR3 covers 13 residues.

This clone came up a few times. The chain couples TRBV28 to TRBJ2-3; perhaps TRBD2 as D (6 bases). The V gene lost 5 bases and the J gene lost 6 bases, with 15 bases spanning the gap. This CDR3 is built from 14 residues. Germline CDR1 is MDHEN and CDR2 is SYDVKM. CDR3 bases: TGTGCCAGCAGTCCCTGGGACTCTTCGGATACGCAGTATTTT. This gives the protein CASSPWDSSDTQYF.